The clone carrying this T cell receptor beta chain was picked up many times. Production of TCR cDNA was by 5'RACE template switching, which also added a universal primer site and UMIs. TCRdb ran MiXCR on the 5' RACE reads and lists one entry per CDR3 protein. Of about 25,000 distinct CDR3 sequences listed, approximately 3.2% are singletons. CDR3 length equals 16 residues. The J segment lost 4 bases and the V segment lost 0 bases, leaving 4 bases of the junction unmatched. The germline V gene has CDR1 SGHRS and CDR2 YFSETQ. This sample is drawn from a study of T cells after yellow fever vaccination. Whole-study context: EM, EMRA, CM and Tscm memory subsets were sorted using CD3, CD45RA, CCR7 and CD95.

Whole-study findings and limits: There were almost no vaccine-responding clonotypes detectable in the sorted memory subsets on day 0.

V and J are TRBV5-1 and TRBJ2-3, with 11 bases that match TRBD2. Sequences were derived from PBMCs, either bulk or a sorted T-cell subset (CD4+, CD8+, memory, or dextramer-sorted; not recorded which), sampled approximately 40 days after the first yellow fever vaccination. The TCR sequence derives from a man aged 18 to 30 who received the YFV17D yellow fever vaccine. The CDR3: CASSLVGTSGSDTQYF. CDR3 DNA sequence: TGCGCCAGCAGCTTGGTCGGGACTAGCGGTTCAGATACGCAGTATTTT.